This entry is about one T cell receptor beta chain. This sample is part of a study of T cell changes during pregnancy in multiple sclerosis. Measured with immunoSEQ multiplex PCR; TCRdb has only the in-frame clones, and not every one. The data contain 65,000 to 95,000 clones, approximately 91% of them singletons. This specimen was peripheral blood, taken before pregnancy. This sequence originates from a female donor with multiple sclerosis, enrolled in a pregnancy study.

Here the CDR3 DNA reads TGCGCCAGCAGCGGGACACCTAATGAAAAACTGTTTTTT. Its protein product is CASSGTPNEKLFF. This chain links TRBV10-1 with TRBJ1-4; D possibly corresponds to TRBD1 (6 bases). This CDR3 is built from 13 residues. Germline CDR1 reads WNHNN; CDR2 reads SYGVQD (reference sequence). The ends were cut back, 6 bases at V and 3 bases at J, with 8 bases in the middle.